The rows below give T cell receptor beta chains drawn from one sample of a study of Tregs in tolerant kidney transplant recipients. Sequencing was performed with immunoSEQ multiplex PCR; in TCRdb, only in-frame clones are kept and a portion is missing. Of roughly 250,000 clones in the sample, 80% to 85% were seen once. Material for sequencing was CD4+ T cells from blood. These receptors were obtained from a human donor in good health. Both conserved end residues are part of each CDR3. Each record gives: V gene, clone size, D gene, J gene, CDR3 DNA, CDR3 protein. A D gene is named only where the DNA matches it firmly. Size tells how often a clone was seen (once, few, many) or the class of an expanded clone, and some rows leave it out.

>TRBV7-9|NA|NA|TRBJ1-2
TGTGCCAGCAGCTTTGGAGGGCTGGGGGCTAACTATGGCTACACCTTC
CASSFGGLGANYGYTF
>TRBV6-5|NA|TRBD1|TRBJ1-2
TGTGCCAGCAGTTACTCCTGGACAGGAGCTAACTATGGCTACACCTTC
CASSYSWTGANYGYTF
>TRBV5-1|NA|TRBD1|TRBJ2-3
TGCGCCAGCAGCTTAACGGGACAGTTTAGCGATACGCAGTATTTT
CASSLTGQFSDTQYF
>TRBV18|once|NA|TRBJ2-6
TGTGCCAGCTCCCCCTTGGACTCTGGGGCCAACGTCCTGACTTTC
CASSPLDSGANVLTF
>TRBV6-5|NA|NA|TRBJ1-5
TGTGCCAGCAGTTACAGGAGGTTGCAGCCCCAGCATTTT
CASSYRRLQPQHF
>TRBV5-4|NA|TRBD2|TRBJ2-1
TGTGCCAGCAGCCCCGGACTAGCGGGACCCGTAAGGGGCTCCTACAATGAGCAGTTCTTC
CASSPGLAGPVRGSYNEQFF
>TRBV18|NA|NA|TRBJ2-1
TGTGCCAGCTCACCAGGCCAGGGATACTACAATGAGCAGTTCTTC
CASSPGQGYYNEQFF
>TRBV6-5|NA|TRBD1|TRBJ1-2
TGTGCCAGCAGCCAACAGGGGGCGGCGAACTATGGCTACACCTTC
CASSQQGAANYGYTF
>TRBV11-2|once|TRBD2|TRBJ2-3
TGTGCCAGCAGCCTACAGACGACTAGCGGGAGGGCCTTAGATACGCAGTATTTT
CASSLQTTSGRALDTQYF
>TRBV6-5|NA|NA|TRBJ2-7
TGTGCCAGCAGTTACTCGAGGAGGGGGCTTGCCGAGCAGTACTTC
CASSYSRRGLAEQYF
>TRBV7-6|NA|TRBD2|TRBJ2-1
TGTGCCAGCAGCTTAGCGAGGGCTAGCGGGAGGTCCTACAATGAGCAGTTCTTC
CASSLARASGRSYNEQFF
>TRBV7-9|NA|TRBD1|TRBJ1-5
TGTGCCAGCAGCTTAGGGACAGGGGTCCCCAGTCAGCCCCAGCATTTT
CASSLGTGVPSQPQHF
>TRBV27|NA|NA|TRBJ1-6
TGTGCCAGCACCCAGAGCTCCTATAATTCACCCCTCCACTTT
CASTQSSYNSPLHF
>TRBV10-1|NA|NA|TRBJ2-7
TGCGCCAGCAGTGAGTCTAGGGGTTACGAGCAGTACTTC
CASSESRGYEQYF
>TRBV7-8|once|NA|TRBJ1-5
TGTGCCAGCAGCTTAGGGACAGGCAATCAGCCCCAGCATTTT
CASSLGTGNQPQHF
>TRBV19|once|NA|TRBJ1-5
TGTGCCAGTAGGGACAGAGAAAATCAGCCCCAGCATTTT
CASRDRENQPQHF
>TRBV7-9|NA|TRBD1|TRBJ2-1
TGTGCCAGCAGCCCGAACAGGGGGCTTAGCTACAATGAGCAGTTCTTC
CASSPNRGLSYNEQFF
>TRBV27|NA|NA|TRBJ1-3
TGTGCCAGCAGTGCGAATGGGGCTTGGGGAAACACCATATATTTT
CASSANGAWGNTIYF
>TRBV23-1|few|NA|TRBJ1-5
TGCGCCAGCAGCCCGAAGATAGGACTCTTATGGAGACAGCCCCAGCATTTT
CASSPKIGLLWRQPQHF
>TRBV7-2|NA|TRBD2|TRBJ2-7
TGTGCCAGCAGCCTGGGACTAGCGTCTTACGAGCAGTACTTC
CASSLGLASYEQYF
>TRBV7-2|NA|TRBD1|TRBJ1-6
TGTGCCAGCAGCTCCCAGGGGGCGACTAATTCACCCCTCCACTTT
CASSSQGATNSPLHF
>TRBV6-5|few|NA|TRBJ1-1
TGTGCCAGCAGCGACCAACAGGGAAGGACTGAAGCTTTCTTT
CASSDQQGRTEAFF
>TRBV5-4|NA|NA|TRBJ1-1
TGTGCCAGCAGCTATGACCCAAAGGGGAACACTGAAGCTTTCTTT
CASSYDPKGNTEAFF
>TRBV18|few|TRBD1|TRBJ1-2
TGTGCCAGCTCACCTCGGGGGCAGGGGGCCTCTAACTATGGCTACACCTTC
CASSPRGQGASNYGYTF
>TRBV2|NA|NA|TRBJ2-5
TGTGCCAGCAGTGAAGTGGCGGGCGCGAAGTACTTC
CASSEVAGAKYF
>TRBV18|NA|TRBD1|TRBJ2-6
TGTGCCAGCTCACTCCTCCCACTGGAGGGACAGGGTTCTGGGGCCAACGTCCTGACTTTC
CASSLLPLEGQGSGANVLTF
>TRBV10-1|NA|NA|TRBJ2-3
TGCGCCAGCAGTGAGCCTGACCGGGCAGATACGCAGTATTTT
CASSEPDRADTQYF
>TRBV6-5|NA|NA|TRBJ1-2
TGTGCCAGCAGTTACATCCAGAAAAACTATGGCTACACCTTC
CASSYIQKNYGYTF
>TRBV19|once|NA|TRBJ1-4
TGTGCCAGTAGTCGGGGACAAAATAATGAAAAACTGTTTTTT
CASSRGQNNEKLFF
>TRBV7-3|NA|NA|TRBJ2-3
TGTGCCAGCAGCTTAAGCCGGGGTTTAGGGTCAGATACGCAGTATTTT
CASSLSRGLGSDTQYF
>TRBV27|NA|TRBD1|TRBJ2-1
TGTGCCAGCCTCTCCTCCCTGGCAGGGGGCTTAATCCGTGAGCAGTTCTTC
CASLSSLAGGLIREQFF
>TRBV7-2|NA|NA|TRBJ1-1
TGTGCCAGCGCCCCGTTGGCCTTGGAAGCTTTCTTT
CASAPLALEAFF
>TRBV15|NA|TRBD1|TRBJ2-7
TGTGCCACCAGTCGGGGACAGGGTTCTTCCGAGCAGTACTTC
CATSRGQGSSEQYF
>TRBV2|NA|NA|TRBJ2-7
TGTGCCAGCAGGGTAACAGGGTCGGGCTCCTACGAGCAGTACTTC
CASRVTGSGSYEQYF
>TRBV5-4|NA|NA|TRBJ2-4
TGTGCCAGCAGCTTGGACCCCAAAAACATTCAGTACTTC
CASSLDPKNIQYF
>TRBV10-3|NA|NA|TRBJ2-1
TGTGCCATCAGTGAGTCGGCGGGTAGTACTTCCTACAATGAGCAGTTCTTC
CAISESAGSTSYNEQFF
>TRBV7-8|NA|TRBD2|TRBJ2-3
TGTGCCAGCAGCGTTCTAGCGGGGGGCACAGATACGCAGTATTTT
CASSVLAGGTDTQYF
>TRBV6-5|NA|NA|TRBJ1-5
TGTGCCAGCAGTTACTGGGAACGACAGCCCCAGCATTTT
CASSYWERQPQHF
>TRBV6-1|NA|NA|TRBJ2-3
TGTGCCAGCATTCCGACTACCTTAGACGATACGCAGTATTTT
CASIPTTLDDTQYF
>TRBV5-6|NA|NA|TRBJ1-3
TGTGCCAGCAGTTTTGCCCAGGGATGGAGTGGAAACACCATATATTTT
CASSFAQGWSGNTIYF
>TRBV9|NA|NA|TRBJ1-3
TGTGCCAGCAGCCGGGACTTAAGGGAAGGAAACACCATATATTTT
CASSRDLREGNTIYF
>TRBV4-1|NA|TRBD1|TRBJ1-6
TGCGCCAGCAGCCAAGGGGGACAGGTTATAGGGTCACCCCTCCACTTT
CASSQGGQVIGSPLHF